The clone carrying this TCR beta chain was counted only a few times. Every donor provided roughly 10 milliliters of peripheral blood. The CDR3 consists of 19 residues. The germline gives CDR1 SEHNR, CDR2 FQNEAQ (reference sequence). A J-beta primer mix and a sample-barcoded 5' primer were used in a second PCR of roughly 6 to 12 cycles. Each CDR3 protein gets one entry after TCRdb re-called the 5' RACE reads with MiXCR. The data hold fewer than 600,000 distinct CDR3 sequences, with roughly a quarter observed a single time. This record belongs to a study of blood T cells in healthy people across ages. These same records also appear under a second study, on T cells of mothers and their children. Turning to that study: A few mothers and their six children, all healthy Caucasians, donated. Unrelated pairs and related pairs have their TCR recombination output shaped similarly by thymic selection.

The rearrangement links TRBV7-9 to TRBJ2-5, with 16 bases that match TRBD2. The DNA end lines up better with TRBJ2-7; the J call may be wrong. The receptor was isolated from a boy between 2 and 10 years old in good health. Sequenced material: blood. CDR3 DNA sequence: TGTGCCAGCAGTTCCACCGGGACTAGCGGGAGGGGTGGACCTTACGAGCAGTACTTC. Translating it yields CASSSTGTSGRGGPYEQYF.